This T cell receptor (beta chain) is from a study of OX40 agonist ivuxolimab in advanced cancers. The germline gives CDR1 ENHRY, CDR2 SYGVKD. V was clipped by 8 bases and J by 3 bases; unmatched bases: 5. The CDR3 has 15 amino acids. Clones were sequenced by immunoSEQ multiplex PCR, and TCRdb holds only the in-frame ones, with some missing. Seen here are tens of thousands of clones, about 90% observed once, and the top ten hold approximately 0.32%. The material sequenced was CD4+ or CD8+ T cells sorted from blood, taken in a trial of the OX40 agonist ivuxolimab. The V and J genes are TRBV10-3 and TRBJ2-2, with 11 bases fitting TRBD2. The clonotype comes from an adult with an advanced solid tumor such as melanoma, head and neck, liver or kidney cancer. The CDR3 is CAIGGTSGYTGELFF. DNA of the CDR3: TGTGCCATCGGTGGGACTAGCGGTTACACCGGGGAGCTGTTTTTT.